This T cell receptor (beta chain) was retrieved from a study of T-cell memory formation after mild COVID-19. Study-level results: Some responding clones appeared in pre-infection memory, suggesting cross-reactive memory joined. Clones contracting across day 15 to 85 had a balanced CD4/CD8 profile; later expanding clones leaned CD4+.

As regards this clonotype: The antigen is undetermined.

TCRdb fed the 5' RACE reads into MiXCR, producing one record per CDR3 protein. The table has 550,000 to 650,000 distinct CDR3 sequences, around a sixth seen once. The CDR3 covers 11 residues. Germline V gene data show CDR1 as SQVTM and CDR2 as ANQGSEA. Trimming stripped 2 bases from V and 6 bases from J, with 7 bases between. Material: PBMCs or a T cell subset sorted from them (not recorded which). The TCR sequence derives from an adult woman who had mild COVID-19 (a few samples of this study predate the infection). Cell type and time point are not known. The V gene is TRBV29-1, the J gene TRBJ1-2; no definite D call. As DNA, the CDR3 is TGCAGCGTTGAAACTCTCCATGGCTACACCTTC. Translating gives CSVETLHGYTF.